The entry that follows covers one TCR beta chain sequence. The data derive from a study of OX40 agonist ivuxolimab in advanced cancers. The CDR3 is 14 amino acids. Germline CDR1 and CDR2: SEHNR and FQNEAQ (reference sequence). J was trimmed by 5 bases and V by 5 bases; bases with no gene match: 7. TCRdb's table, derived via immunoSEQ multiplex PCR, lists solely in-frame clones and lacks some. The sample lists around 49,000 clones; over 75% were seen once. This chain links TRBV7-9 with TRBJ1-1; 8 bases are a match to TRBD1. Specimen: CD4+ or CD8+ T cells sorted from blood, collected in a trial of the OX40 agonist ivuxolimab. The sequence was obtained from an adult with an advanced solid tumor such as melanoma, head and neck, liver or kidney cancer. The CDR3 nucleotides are TGTGCCAGCAGCGCGACAGGGGCGGGGACTGAAGCTTTCTTT. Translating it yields CASSATGAGTEAFF.